These 27 T cell receptor beta chains were sequenced from one sample in a study of shared clonotypes between healthy human individuals. This table comes from immunoSEQ multiplex PCR, and its TCRdb copy is limited to in-frame clones, with some not included. The sample lists 2.3 million or so clones; approximately 95% were seen once. The sample was naive CD4+ T cells from PBMCs. The subset: CD45RA+ positively selected. The receptors were sampled from a man between 18 and 35 years old in good health. Some clones in this sample may be carry-over from other donors' samples.

The genes are TRBV19 and TRBJ1-2; possible D gene TRBD1, 6 bases. The CDR3 runs to 17 residues. Trimming stripped 4 bases from V and 2 bases from J, with 20 bases between. The germline V gene has CDR1 LNHDA and CDR2 SQIVND (reference sequence). CDR3 amino acids: CASSRGYGRGGNYGYTF. The CDR3 coding sequence is TGTGCCAGTAGTAGGGGGTACGGCAGGGGCGGAAACTATGGCTACACCTTC.

The V gene is TRBV28, the J gene TRBJ2-5, with 11 bases that match TRBD2. Germline V gives CDR1 MDHEN, CDR2 SYDVKM. V trimming: 6 bases; J trimming: 2 bases; junction bases outside the gene matches: 20. This CDR3 comprises 20 residues. The CDR3 bases are TGTGCCAGCAGACCCTCCCTCGGGACAGTACTAGCGGGAGTTCAAGAGACCCAGTACTTC. It yields the protein CASRPSLGTVLAGVQETQYF.

The rearrangement links TRBV6-1 to TRBJ1-5, with D possibly TRBD1 on 5 matching bases. CDR3 length: 14 residues. The V and J ends lost 0 bases and 7 bases respectively, with 10 bases between them. Germline V gene data show CDR1 as MNHNS and CDR2 as SASEGT. CDR3 coding DNA: TGTGCCAGCAGTGAAGCGCTTCAGGGCCAGCCCCAGCATTTT. This translates into CASSEALQGQPQHF.

This clone appeared a single time. The V and J genes are TRBV28 and TRBJ1-2; maybe TRBD1 (6 bases). The V gene's germline CDR1 is MDHEN and CDR2 SYDVKM. V was shortened by 10 bases and J by 7 bases, with 19 bases between the two germline ends. This CDR3 has 13 amino acids. CDR3 in amino acids: CATLRRGQSGYTF. The CDR3 coding sequence is TGTGCCACCCTCAGACGGGGGCAGAGTGGCTACACCTTC.

This chain links TRBV5-4 with TRBJ1-2; maybe TRBD1 (6 bases). The ends were cut back, 4 bases at V and 6 bases at J, with 19 bases in the middle. In germline, CDR1 is SGHNT, CDR2 YYREEE (reference sequence). This CDR3 comprises 15 residues. The CDR3 bases are TGTGCCAGCAGCCAAAGGGGGATGGAGTCCCATGGCTACACCTTC. This gives the protein CASSQRGMESHGYTF.

On this clone itself: One end of the junction fails to match germline, which may point to a read error. The rearrangement uses TRBV19 and TRBJ1-5, with D possibly being TRBD1 (6 bases). There are 14 residues in the CDR3. Germline V CDR1 and CDR2: LNHDA, SQIVND (reference sequence). CDR3 nucleotides: TGTGCGAGTACGCCGGGGGCTAGCAATCAGCCCCAGCATTTT. It encodes CASTPGASNQPQHF. The entire variable domain, with the rest obtained from reference TRBV19 and TRBJ1-5, is as follows: DGGITQSPKYLFRKEGQNVTLSCEQNLNHDAMYWYRQDPGQGLRLIYYSQIVNDFQKGDIAEGYSVSREKKESFPLTVTSAQKNPTAFYLCASTPGASNQPQHFGDGTRLSIL.

The chain links TRBV10-3 to TRBJ2-3; TRBD2 agrees at 9 bases. J was trimmed by 4 bases and V by 5 bases; bases with no gene match: 10. Germline V gene lookup returns CDR1 ENHRY and CDR2 SYGVKD. The CDR3 is 16 amino acids. CDR3 nucleotides: TGTGCCATCAGTACCGGGACTAGCAGTTCTTCAGATACGCAGTATTTT. Its protein is CAISTGTSSSSDTQYF.

The V gene is TRBV7-7, the J gene TRBJ2-1, with D possibly TRBD2 on 5 matching bases. The V gene lost 5 bases and the J gene lost 12 bases, with 14 bases spanning the gap. This CDR3 has 12 amino acids. In germline, CDR1 is SSHAT, CDR2 FNYEAQ (reference sequence). The CDR3 loop is CASSPDGVGQFF. The DNA of the CDR3 is TGTGCCAGCAGCCCTGACGGGGTGGGGCAGTTCTTC.

This clone was found once. The genes are TRBV6-1 and TRBJ2-7; 12 positions match TRBD1. J gave up 4 bases and V 4 bases, and 5 bases lay outside the gene matches. CDR3 length: 15 residues. CDR1 is MNHNS, CDR2 SASEGT, per germline. CDR3 coding DNA: TGTGCCAGCAGTGTCGGGACAGGGGGCATATACGAGCAGTACTTC. This gives the protein CASSVGTGGIYEQYF.

This clone was observed once. The genes are TRBV29-1 and TRBJ2-1; possibly TRBD2 for D (6 bases). Looked up from germline, CDR1 is SQVTM and CDR2 is ANQGSEA. This CDR3 comprises 15 residues. The ends were cut back, 2 bases at V and 3 bases at J, with 14 bases in the middle. The CDR3 sequence: CSVESGLRGYNEQFF. CDR3 coding DNA: TGCAGCGTTGAATCTGGCCTGCGGGGCTACAATGAGCAGTTCTTC.

This chain links TRBV27 with TRBJ1-2; 9 nucleotides match TRBD1. Germline assignment: CDR1 MNHEY and CDR2 SMNVEV (reference sequence). The ends lost 2 bases at V and 8 bases at J; junction bases unmatched: 12. The CDR3 length is 16 residues. CDR3 sequence: CASSLKPTGGNHGYTF. The CDR3 nucleotides are TGTGCCAGCAGTTTAAAGCCGACAGGGGGTAATCACGGCTACACCTTC.

The chain links TRBV4-2 to TRBJ2-3, with 11 bases matching TRBD2. Germline loops: CDR1 LGHNA, CDR2 YNFKEQ. The CDR3 runs 16 residues. The V and J ends lost 4 bases and 2 bases, in that order; junction bases with no gene match: 5. The CDR3 protein is CASSLGLAEYTDTQYF. CDR3 in DNA: TGTGCCAGCAGCCTGGGACTAGCGGAATACACAGATACGCAGTATTTT.

The chain employs TRBV6-6 and TRBJ2-3; D not certain. V lost 2 bases to trimming and J lost 6 bases, with 9 bases between them. Germline CDR1 is MNHNY and CDR2 is SVGAGI (reference sequence). The CDR3 covers 13 residues. The CDR3 DNA follows: TGTGCCAGCAGTTACGGGCCCAGGGATACGCAGTATTTT. It yields the protein CASSYGPRDTQYF.

The CDR3 is CASSFYGNSPLHF. DNA for the CDR3: TGTGCCAGCAGTTTTTACGGGAATTCACCCCTCCACTTT. This sequence joins TRBV27 and TRBJ1-6; no clear D. The CDR3 loop spans 13 amino acids. Trimming shortened V by 3 bases and J by 7 bases, and 7 bases separated the two germline ends. Germline loops: CDR1 MNHEY, CDR2 SMNVEV (reference sequence).

The chain employs TRBV29-1 and TRBJ1-1; D unclear. The CDR3 extends over 13 amino acids. Germline V gene lookup returns CDR1 SQVTM and CDR2 ANQGSEA. V lost 5 bases to trimming and J lost 2 bases, with 12 bases between them. CDR3 residues: CSVTRTDNTEAFF. CDR3 bases: TGCAGCGTTACGAGGACCGATAACACTGAAGCTTTCTTT.

This rearrangement joins TRBV30 to TRBJ2-3, with TRBD1 matching over 9 bases. The germline CDR1 and CDR2 sequences are GTSNPN and SVGIG (reference sequence). This CDR3 is 19 amino acids long. J gave up 3 bases and V 3 bases, and 19 bases lay outside the gene matches. Written as DNA, the CDR3 is TGTGCCTGGAGGATCCGGGACAGGGTTTTGGGGTATGGTACAGATACGCAGTATTTT. Its protein is CAWRIRDRVLGYGTDTQYF.

This rearrangement joins TRBV5-4 to TRBJ2-7; tentative D call: TRBD2 (5 bases). V lost 0 bases to trimming and J lost 6 bases, with 10 bases between them. CDR3 length: 13 residues. Germline V lookup: CDR1 SGHNT, CDR2 YYREEE (reference sequence). The chain's CDR3 is CASSLDERVEQYF. The CDR3, as DNA: TGTGCCAGCAGCTTGGACGAGAGGGTCGAGCAGTACTTC.

The chain joins TRBV5-1 to TRBJ2-7; 16 bases are a match to TRBD2. Germline V gives CDR1 SGHRS, CDR2 YFSETQ. V gave up 4 bases and J gave up 2 bases; unmatched junction bases: 3. This CDR3 is built from 16 residues. CDR3 sequence reads: CASSEGLAGGAYEQYF. The CDR3, as DNA: TGCGCCAGCAGCGAGGGACTAGCGGGAGGGGCCTACGAGCAGTACTTC.

CDR3 sequence: CASKPNADSGANVLTF. The CDR3, as DNA: TGTGCCAGCAAACCTAATGCAGACTCTGGGGCCAACGTCCTGACTTTC. V is TRBV14 and J is TRBJ2-6, with no clear D. Per germline, CDR1 SGHDN and CDR2 FVKESK. The CDR3 is 16 amino acids. Trimming left V 7 bases short and J 0 bases short, with 13 bases between.

The genes are TRBV28 and TRBJ1-1; possibly TRBD1 for D (5 bases). The CDR3 runs 13 residues. CDR1 is MDHEN, CDR2 SYDVKM, per germline. V lost 3 bases and J lost 6, with 11 bases in between. The CDR3 DNA reads as TGTGCCAGCAGTTTGAATTGGGACGCTGAAGCTTTCTTT. Translating it yields CASSLNWDAEAFF.

The chain employs TRBV11-3 and TRBJ2-5; no clear D. CDR3 length equals 14 residues. CDR1 is SGHNT and CDR2 is YENEEA in the germline V gene. The V end was cut by 3 bases, the J end by 5 bases, with 13 bases between. The CDR3 DNA is TGTGCCAGCAGCTTTTATCTACTGACGGAGACCCAGTACTTC. It encodes CASSFYLLTETQYF.

CDR3: CACLRTGNQPQHF. In DNA form, the CDR3 reads TGTGCCTGCCTTAGGACAGGCAATCAGCCCCAGCATTTT. V gene TRBV6-1 combines with J gene TRBJ1-5, with TRBD1 as a possible D gene (6 bases). CDR3 length: 13 amino acids. Germline V gene data show CDR1 as MNHNS and CDR2 as SASEGT. Trimming stripped 11 bases from V and 2 bases from J, with 13 bases between.

Notes on this clone: Other nucleotide sequences from this sample produce the same CDR3. This chain connects TRBV5-1 to TRBJ2-5; tentative D call: TRBD2 (6 bases). The CDR3 totals 14 residues. The V gene's germline CDR1 is SGHRS and CDR2 YFSETQ. V lost 4 bases, J lost 0 bases, and 10 bases lay in between. CDR3 in DNA: TGCGCCAGCAGCATCCGGAGGGACCAAGAGACCCAGTACTTC. Its translation is CASSIRRDQETQYF.

This clone was seen once. The genes are TRBV27 and TRBJ2-1, with 7 nucleotides matching TRBD1. Germline loops: CDR1 MNHEY, CDR2 SMNVEV (reference sequence). CDR3 size: 14 residues. After removal of 5 bases from V and 2 bases from J, the junction contained 3 bases not matched to a gene. The CDR3 spells CASSRGLPYNEQFF. The DNA of the CDR3 is TGTGCCAGCAGTAGGGGGCTCCCCTACAATGAGCAGTTCTTC.

There are a few counts of this clone. The CDR3 DNA reads as TGTGCCAGCAGCCGGGGGCGGGACACTGAAGCTTTCTTT. The encoded protein is CASSRGRDTEAFF. This chain connects TRBV4-2 to TRBJ1-1; possible D gene TRBD1, 6 bases. Trimming shortened V by 4 bases and J by 3 bases, and 9 bases separated the two germline ends. CDR3 length: 13 residues. Germline V gives CDR1 LGHNA, CDR2 YNFKEQ.

CDR3 sequence (DNA): TGTGCCAGCAGTTTAAATAGGGGAGGAGAGACCCAGTACTTC. This translates into CASSLNRGGETQYF. V usage is TRBV28 and J usage is TRBJ2-5, with D perhaps TRBD2 (6 bases). The germline V and J ends were trimmed by 2 bases and 4 bases, with 11 bases remaining between them. Per the germline V gene, CDR1 is MDHEN and CDR2 is SYDVKM. This CDR3 is built from 14 residues.

In this sample, this clone turned up once. Other DNA sequences from this sample encode an identical CDR3 as well. This rearrangement joins TRBV2 to TRBJ1-5; possibly TRBD1 for D (6 bases). Trimming took off 5 bases at V and 4 bases at J, with 15 bases between the two ends. CDR3 size: 15 residues. CDR1 and CDR2 (germline): SNHLY, FYNNEI. The CDR3 region is CASSQQGISNQPQHF. The CDR3 region has the DNA TGTGCCAGCAGTCAACAGGGTATAAGTAATCAGCCCCAGCATTTT.